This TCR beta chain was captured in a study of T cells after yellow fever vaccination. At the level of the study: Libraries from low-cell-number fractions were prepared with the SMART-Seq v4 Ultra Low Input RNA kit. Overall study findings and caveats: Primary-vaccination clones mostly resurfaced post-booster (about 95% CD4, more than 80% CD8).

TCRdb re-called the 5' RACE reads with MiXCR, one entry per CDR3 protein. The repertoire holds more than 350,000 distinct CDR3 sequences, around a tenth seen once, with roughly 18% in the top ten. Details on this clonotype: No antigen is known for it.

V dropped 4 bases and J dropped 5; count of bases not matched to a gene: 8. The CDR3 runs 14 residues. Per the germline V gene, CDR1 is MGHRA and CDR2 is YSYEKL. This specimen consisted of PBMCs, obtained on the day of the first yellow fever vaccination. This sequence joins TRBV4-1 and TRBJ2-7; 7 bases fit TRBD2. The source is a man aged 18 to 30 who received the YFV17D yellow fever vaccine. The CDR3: CASSPVGGGDEQYF. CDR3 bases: TGCGCCAGCAGCCCCGTTGGGGGGGGGGACGAGCAGTACTTC.